Sequencing of this T cell receptor (beta chain) was carried out in a study of blood T cell repertoires in COVID-19. V gave up 6 bases and J gave up 7 bases; unmatched junction bases: 12. The CDR3 contains 14 residues. Germline CDR1 is SGHRS and CDR2 is YFSETQ. Under the authors' procedure: Cell counts per sample came from amplifying reference gene primers. Repertoires were generated with immunoSEQ multiplex PCR, while TCRdb's copy carries only in-frame clones and drops some. V and J calls and clone size follow that table, whereas D and trimming were derived from the DNA. The sample yields about 230,000 clones, approximately 87% seen once.

V and J are TRBV5-1 and TRBJ2-7; 8 bases fit TRBD1. The source of this sequence is a woman in her 70s with active or convalescent COVID-19. Source material: peripheral blood. The CDR3 reads CASTTTGAPGEQYF. The CDR3 DNA reads TGCGCCAGCACCACGACAGGGGCACCAGGAGAGCAGTACTTC.